Below are 2 T cell receptor beta chains sequenced from a single sample in a study of cytomegalovirus exposure and HLA in healthy donors. TCRdb's table, derived via immunoSEQ multiplex PCR, lists solely in-frame clones and lacks some. Of about 84,000 clones listed, approximately 91% are singletons. Specimen: PBMCs. These receptors were taken from a man between 25 and 39 years old in good health and CMV-seronegative.

CDR3 nucleotide sequence: TGTGCCAGCAGTCAGACAGGGGCATTCAACGAGCAGTACTTC. Translation: CASSQTGAFNEQYF. This rearrangement joins TRBV28 to TRBJ2-7; 8 bases are a match to TRBD1. The CDR3 covers 14 residues. With 5 bases clipped from V and 5 bases from J, the junction kept 8 bases outside the gene matches. The germline V gene encodes CDR1 MDHEN and CDR2 SYDVKM.

The chain recombines TRBV27 with TRBJ2-7; D unclear. This CDR3 has 14 amino acids. V lost 3 bases, J lost 3 bases, and 12 bases lay in between. Looked up from germline, CDR1 is MNHEY and CDR2 is SMNVEV (reference sequence). CDR3 sequence (DNA): TGTGCCAGCAGTTTTCGCAGGTCACTCTACGAGCAGTACTTC. Translating gives CASSFRRSLYEQYF.